These T cell receptor beta chains were read from a single sample in a study of CD8+ T cells in alopecia areata. Profiling relied on immunoSEQ multiplex PCR, and the TCRdb table lists in-frame clones only, not all of them. The repertoire holds 85,000 to 95,000 clones, with about three quarters as singletons. This sample comprised CD8+ T cells sorted from blood, obtained at roughly week 45, from a patient treated with tofacitinib. Every receptor here comes from a human donor with alopecia areata. Each CDR3 is given with its conserved first and last residue. D genes are given only for firm matches. A clone size is listed for some rows: how often the clone was seen (once, few, many), or a class if it is expanded.

>TRBD1|TRBJ1-2|TRBV6-4|-
CASSFNSGGRYGYTF
TGTGCCAGCAGTTTTAATTCAGGGGGCCGATATGGCTACACCTTC
>-|TRBJ2-2|TRBV29-1|few
CSVPETGELFF
TGCAGCGTCCCGGAGACCGGGGAGCTGTTTTTT
>-|TRBJ2-7|TRBV4-3|-
CASSQESGEFYEQYF
TGCGCCAGCAGCCAAGAGTCAGGGGAATTCTACGAGCAGTACTTC
>-|TRBJ2-1|TRBV25-1|-
CASSEYQVLGSSYNEQFF
TGTGCCAGCAGTGAATATCAGGTACTGGGGTCCTCCTACAATGAGCAGTTCTTC
>-|TRBJ2-1|TRBV11-2|-
CASSLVRRGNEQFF
TGTGCCAGCAGCTTAGTCCGTAGGGGCAATGAGCAGTTCTTC
>-|TRBJ2-2|TRBV10-2|-
CATSDGGIGELFF
TGCGCCACCTCGGACGGTGGTATCGGGGAGCTGTTTTTT
>-|TRBJ2-4|TRBV2|-
CASSEFWEQKNIQYF
TGTGCCAGCAGTGAATTTTGGGAGCAAAAAAACATTCAGTACTTC
>-|TRBJ2-5|TRBV9|-
CASSDTGSLGETQYF
TGTGCCAGCAGTGATACAGGGTCCTTGGGGGAGACCCAGTACTTC
>-|TRBJ1-5|TRBV10-3|-
CAAGRQPQHF
TGTGCCGCCGGTAGGCAGCCCCAGCATTTT
>TRBD2|TRBJ2-3|TRBV10-3|-
CAISSGETTDTQYF
TGTGCCATCAGTAGCGGGGAGACCACAGATACGCAGTATTTT
>-|TRBJ2-1|TRBV19|-
CASSIDLEDLRFF
TGTGCCAGTAGTATAGATCTGGAGGATTTAAGGTTCTTC
>-|TRBJ1-1|TRBV4-3|-
CASSQVLSTEAFF
TGCGCCAGCAGCCAAGTTCTAAGCACTGAAGCTTTCTTT
>TRBD1|TRBJ1-1|TRBV5-6|-
CASSQGGPNKNTEAFF
TGTGCCAGCAGCCAGGGGGGCCCTAACAAGAACACTGAAGCTTTCTTT
>-|TRBJ1-5|TRBV12-5|-
CASGLERGQPQHF
TGTGCTAGTGGTTTGGAACGGGGTCAGCCCCAGCATTTT
>TRBD2|TRBJ2-1|TRBV29-1|-
CSVRLAGGNEQFF
TGCAGCGTGAGACTAGCGGGGGGGAATGAGCAGTTCTTC
>TRBD1|TRBJ2-7|TRBV19|-
CASSDDRGEQYF
TGTGCCAGTAGCGACGACAGGGGCGAGCAGTACTTC
>-|TRBJ2-6|TRBV4-3|-
CASSQESRDSGANVLTF
TGCGCCAGCAGCCAAGAGAGCCGAGACTCTGGGGCCAACGTCCTGACTTTC
>-|TRBJ2-7|TRBV30|-
CAWRGRADLREQYF
TGTGCCTGGAGAGGCCGAGCAGACCTTAGGGAGCAGTACTTC
>-|TRBJ1-4|TRBV19|-
CASSIDLSADNEKLFF
TGTGCCAGTAGTATAGATCTATCGGCCGACAATGAAAAACTGTTTTTT
>-|TRBJ1-1|TRBV19|few
CASSISENTEAFF
TGTGCCAGTAGTATATCGGAGAACACTGAAGCTTTCTTT
>-|TRBJ1-1|TRBV9|once
CASSPRMGSTEAFF
TGTGCCAGCAGCCCACGGATGGGGAGCACTGAAGCTTTCTTT
>TRBD2|TRBJ2-1|TRBV6-1|-
CASSEKRDSSYNEQFF
TGTGCCAGCAGTGAAAAGCGGGACTCTTCTTACAATGAGCAGTTCTTC
>-|TRBJ2-7|TRBV19|-
CASSIGGATYEQYF
TGTGCCAGTAGTATCGGTGGGGCTACCTACGAGCAGTACTTC
>-|TRBJ2-7|TRBV10-2|-
CASSPPTVEQYF
TGCGCCAGCAGCCCCCCGACAGTCGAGCAGTACTTC
>-|TRBJ2-2|TRBV6-4|-
CASSESQTGELFF
TGTGCCAGCAGTGAATCACAGACCGGGGAGCTGTTTTTT
>-|TRBJ1-2|TRBV4-1|few
CASSQAPPGGSSGYTF
TGCGCCAGCAGCCAAGCCCCCCCCGGGGGTTCTTCTGGCTACACCTTC
>-|TRBJ1-2|TRBV13|-
CASSLEGQKGYGYTF
TGTGCCAGCAGCTTAGAGGGGCAGAAGGGCTATGGCTACACCTTC
>TRBD1|TRBJ1-2|TRBV5-1|-
CASSLSGGEGYTF
TGCGCCAGCAGCCTATCAGGGGGCGAGGGCTACACCTTC
>TRBD1|TRBJ2-1|TRBV7-2|once
CASSPGTGGTHYNEQFF
TGTGCCAGCAGCCCCGGGACAGGGGGTACCCACTACAATGAGCAGTTCTTC
>-|TRBJ1-2|TRBV4-3|-
CASSQDRQPIYGYTF
TGCGCCAGCAGCCAAGATAGACAGCCGATCTATGGCTACACCTTC
>-|TRBJ2-2|TRBV19|-
CASSIQSGVTTGELFF
TGTGCCAGTAGTATACAGTCGGGGGTTACCACCGGGGAGCTGTTTTTT